The rows below give T cell receptor beta chains drawn from one sample of a study of T cells in Graves' hyperthyroidism and ophthalmopathy. TCRdb used MiXCR to reprocess the multiplex PCR reads, holding one entry per CDR3 protein. The table has nearly 750,000 distinct CDR3 sequences, around a third seen once. Material for sequencing was blood. These receptors were collected from a woman between 40 and 50 years old with Graves' hyperthyroidism. The CDR3 runs from the conserved cysteine through the conserved F or W. The D gene is left open where the match is weak. The listing skips clone size in some rows; elsewhere it reads once, few, many or a size class.

d_gene	v_gene	j_gene	abundance	CDR3aa	CDR3nt
TRBD1	TRBV7-2	TRBJ1-1	NA	CASSLDLTGSAEAFF	TGTGCCAGCAGTTTAGATCTGACAGGGAGCGCTGAAGCTTTCTTT
NA	TRBV5-5	TRBJ2-7	few	CASSSIVRDGGVEQYF	TGTGCCAGCAGCTCAATCGTTCGGGACGGCGGTGTCGAGCAGTACTTC
TRBD1	TRBV25-1	TRBJ1-6	NA	CASSLGRGTGRPPLHF	TGTGCCAGCAGTTTAGGGCGGGGGACAGGGAGACCACCCCTCCACTTT
NA	TRBV9	TRBJ2-7	NA	CASSQTGGAYEQYF	TGTGCCAGCAGCCAGACAGGTGGAGCCTACGAGCAGTACTTC
NA	TRBV5-1	TRBJ2-6	NA	CASSRWQSSGANVLTF	TGCGCCAGCAGTCGGTGGCAAAGCTCTGGGGCCAACGTCCTGACTTTC
TRBD1	TRBV3-1	TRBJ1-5	NA	CASSQGQGDQPQHF	TGTGCCAGCAGCCAAGGTCAGGGGGATCAGCCCCAGCATTTT
NA	TRBV10-2	TRBJ2-6	many	CASKARFSGANVLTF	TGCGCCAGCAAGGCCAGATTCTCTGGGGCCAACGTCCTGACTTTC
NA	TRBV7-2	TRBJ1-6	many	CASSRDGSGAPLHF	TGTGCCAGCAGCCGAGACGGCTCAGGAGCACCCCTCCACTTT
NA	TRBV7-2	TRBJ1-2	many	CASSFRPGAHYGYTF	TGTGCCAGCAGCTTCCGTCCGGGGGCGCATTATGGCTACACCTTC
NA	TRBV20-1	TRBJ1-4	NA	CSARDKGDATNEELFF	TGCAGTGCTAGAGATAAGGGCGATGCAACTAATGAAGAACTGTTTTTT
TRBD2	TRBV20-1	TRBJ2-7	NA	CSARVLAGGLSYEQYF	TGCAGTGCTAGAGTCCTAGCGGGAGGGTTGTCCTACGAGCAGTACTTC
NA	TRBV29-1	TRBJ1-5	NA	CSMVRLSNQPQHF	TGCAGCATGGTCAGGCTTAGCAATCAGCCCCAGCATTTT
TRBD1	TRBV7-2	TRBJ2-7	NA	CASSHRDREYGEQYF	TGTGCCAGCAGCCACCGGGACAGGGAATACGGCGAGCAGTACTTC
TRBD1	TRBV5-4	TRBJ1-3	NA	CASSFSTGGGGNTIYF	TGTGCCAGCAGCTTCTCGACAGGGGGCGGTGGAAACACCATATATTTT
NA	TRBV7-2	TRBJ1-6	few	CASSRPGSPLHF	TGTGCCAGCAGCCGTCCAGGGTCACCCCTCCACTTT
TRBD1	TRBV29-1	TRBJ2-2	many	CSAAAQGASRSGELFF	TGCAGCGCCGCAGCACAGGGGGCAAGTCGGTCCGGGGAGCTGTTTTTT
NA	TRBV15	TRBJ1-2	many	CATSRDGLYGYTF	TGTGCCACCAGCAGGGACGGGCTCTATGGCTACACCTTC
NA	TRBV4-3	TRBJ1-5	NA	CASSQDDGSQPQHF	TGCGCCAGCAGCCAAGATGATGGTTCCCAGCCCCAGCATTTT
TRBD1	TRBV7-2	TRBJ2-3	few	CASSPQGALTDTQYF	TGTGCCAGCAGCCCTCAGGGGGCCCTCACAGATACGCAGTATTTT
TRBD1	TRBV10-3	TRBJ1-4	NA	CAITGDEKLFF	TGTGCCATAACAGGGGACGAAAAACTGTTTTTT
NA	TRBV2	TRBJ1-6	NA	CASSATQGRNNSPLHF	TGTGCCAGCAGTGCTACCCAGGGACGGAATAATTCACCCCTCCACTTT
NA	TRBV4-1	TRBJ1-3	NA	CASSPGRSRSGNTIYF	TGTGCCAGCAGCCCCGGGAGGTCCCGCTCTGGAAACACCATATATTTT
NA	TRBV7-8	TRBJ2-7	NA	CASSQGTSLVKSYEQYF	TGTGCCAGCAGCCAGGGGACCAGCCTGGTGAAATCCTACGAGCAGTACTTC
NA	TRBV2	TRBJ2-7	NA	CASSEERTSYEQYF	TGTGCCAGCAGTGAAGAACGGACTTCCTACGAGCAGTACTTC
NA	TRBV7-9	TRBJ2-5	many	CASSIAMGTQYF	TGTGCCAGCAGCATAGCTATGGGGACCCAGTACTTC
NA	TRBV6-1	TRBJ1-2	few	CASSYSRGASYGYTF	TGTGCCAGCAGTTACTCAAGAGGGGCCTCATATGGCTACACCTTC
TRBD1	TRBV12-3/TRBV12-4	TRBJ1-4	few	CASSPRGTGYEKLFF	TGTGCCAGCAGTCCCCGGGGGACAGGTTACGAAAAACTGTTTTTT
TRBD1	TRBV24-1	TRBJ1-6	many	CATSRDRDSPLHF	TGTGCCACCAGTCGCGACAGGGATTCACCCCTCCACTTT